The source of this TCR beta chain is a study of regulatory T cells in long-lasting Graves disease. Study findings and constraints: TRBV28, TRBJ1-2 and TRBJ2-5 were segments that persistent disease favored.

CDR3 length: 14 amino acids. From germline, CDR1 is SGHTA and CDR2 FQGNSA. Between the trimmed V and J ends, which lost 1 base and 3 bases, there was a span of 10 bases. This clonotype occurred many times. Its antigen remains unknown. Both iRepertoire HTBI primers and Arm-PCR of CDR3 regions were used to build the TCR beta libraries. Via MiXCR, TCRdb re-called the multiplex PCR reads, giving one row per CDR3 protein. The table has around 430,000 distinct CDR3 sequences, roughly 22% seen once. Time point described: persistent/refractory GD, antithyroid drugs over 5 years with positive TRAb. The TCR library was made from RNA extracted from PBMCs.

The source material was peripheral blood mononuclear cells (PBMCs), sampled when the disease was refractory, from a patient treated with antithyroid drugs. This TCR derives from a female donor with Graves disease. This rearrangement joins TRBV7-2 to TRBJ2-7; D is unclear. The CDR3 DNA reads as TGTGCCAGCAGCTTAGGAATATCTGACTACGAGCAGTACTTC. The encoded protein is CASSLGISDYEQYF.